The next 16 T cell receptor beta chains were all read from a single sample in a study of T cell responses to AZD1222 COVID-19 vaccine. The protocol was immunoSEQ multiplex PCR, while the TCRdb copy is restricted to in-frame clones and leaves out a portion. The sample has about 120,000 clones, around nine tenths seen once. The sample in question was peripheral blood, obtained on day 0 of AZD1222 vaccination. The source is an adult in good health.

The gene calls are TRBV5-1 and TRBJ1-6, with TRBD1 matching 7 bases. The germline V gene encodes CDR1 SGHRS and CDR2 YFSETQ. The CDR3 totals 15 residues. J was trimmed by 6 bases and V by 1 base; bases with no gene match: 4. CDR3 sequence reads: CASSLSGTANSPLHF. CDR3 bases: TGCGCCAGCAGCTTGAGTGGGACAGCTAATTCACCCCTCCACTTT. Drawing the rest from reference TRBV5-1 and TRBJ1-6, the complete variable domain is KAGVTQTPRYLIKTRGQQVTLSCSPISGHRSVSWYQQTPGQGLQFLFEYFSETQRNKGNFPGRFSGRQFSNSRSEMNVSTLELGDSALYLCASSLSGTANSPLHFGNGTRLTVT.

This clone occurred a few times. This clone may be a read error of a much larger clone one base away. The identical CDR3 is also encoded by other nucleotide sequences in the sample. The V and J genes are TRBV6-5 and TRBJ1-1, with D perhaps matching TRBD1 (6 bases). V was clipped by 6 bases and J by 0 bases, with 11 bases between them. This CDR3 region has 14 residues. Per the germline V gene, CDR1 is MNHEY and CDR2 is SVGAGI. This CDR3 reads CASRKQGMNTEAFF. The CDR3 DNA sequence: TGTGCCAGCAGAAAGCAGGGGATGAACACTGAAGCTTTCTTT.

The gene calls are TRBV30 and TRBJ1-4; D is unresolved. The CDR3 sequence is 13 residues long. Germline V gives CDR1 GTSNPN, CDR2 SVGIG (reference sequence). Trimming removed 0 bases at V and 3 bases at J, with 5 bases between. CDR3 DNA sequence: TGTGCCTGGAGTGTTGGCGCTAATGAAAAACTGTTTTTT. Protein: CAWSVGANEKLFF. Supplemented by reference TRBV30 and TRBJ1-4, the full variable domain reads SQTIHQWPATLVQPVGSPLSLECTVEGTSNPNLYWYRQAAGRGLQLLFYSVGIGQISSEVPQNLSASRPQDRQFILSSKKLLLSDSGFYLCAWSVGANEKLFFGSGTQLSVL.

This clone has just one count. The rearrangement joins TRBV10-3 to TRBJ1-2, with 7 bases fitting TRBD1. CDR3 length: 13 amino acids. After removal of 9 bases from V and 4 bases from J, the junction contained 8 bases not matched to a gene. The germline CDR1 and CDR2 sequences are ENHRY and SYGVKD. Here the CDR3 DNA reads TGTGCCATTTCGCAGGGACAGTTCTATGGCTACACCTTC. Its protein is CAISQGQFYGYTF.

The chain joins TRBV12-3 or TRBV12-4 to TRBJ1-2; 11 bases line up with TRBD1. Trimming at V came to 6 bases and at J to 7 bases, leaving 4 bases not matched to a gene. The CDR3 sequence is 13 residues long. For the CDR3, the DNA is TGTGCCAGCAGAAAAGGACAGGGGGCTGGCTACACCTTC. Translation: CASRKGQGAGYTF.

The chain carries TRBV7-8 and TRBJ2-7; 7 nucleotides agree with TRBD2. The CDR3 is 13 amino acids. V lost 5 bases, J lost 4 bases, and 5 bases stayed unmatched. The germline V gene has CDR1 SGHVS and CDR2 FQNEAQ. The CDR3 protein is CASSRGGIYEQYF. The CDR3 nucleotides read TGTGCCAGCAGCCGCGGGGGTATTTACGAGCAGTACTTC.

CDR3 bases: TGTGCCAGCAGCGAGGACAGGGGCACTGAAGCTTTCTTT. This translates into CASSEDRGTEAFF. This chain joins TRBV5-4 and TRBJ1-1, with 9 bases that match TRBD1. V lost 4 bases and J lost 4; bases outside the gene matches: 2. The CDR3 runs to 13 residues. Looked up from germline, CDR1 is SGHNT and CDR2 is YYREEE (reference sequence).

The chain uses TRBV28 and TRBJ2-5; D is unresolved. V lost 3 bases and J lost 6, with 5 bases in between. Germline-derived CDR1 and CDR2 are MDHEN and SYDVKM. CDR3 length: 11 residues. DNA of the CDR3: TGTGCCAGCAGTTTCGGTCAGACCCAGTACTTC. Translation gives CASSFGQTQYF.

The chain employs TRBV10-2 and TRBJ2-5; a possible D gene is TRBD2 (6 bases). The V end lost 4 bases, the J end lost 5 bases, and 20 bases lay between the germline ends. Germline CDR1 is WSHSY and CDR2 is SAAADI. CDR3 length: 16 amino acids. The CDR3 DNA sequence: TGCGCCAGCAGTGGAGCGGCCGGGAGAAGCGTTGAGACCCAGTACTTC. It is translated as CASSGAAGRSVETQYF.

The chain couples TRBV7-9 to TRBJ2-3; D may correspond to TRBD1 or TRBD2 (5 bases each). V was cut by 2 bases and J by 6 bases, with 18 bases left in between. In germline, CDR1 is SEHNR, CDR2 FQNEAQ (reference sequence). This CDR3 is built from 16 residues. The CDR3 DNA sequence: TGTGCCAGCAGCTTAAAGTTTGGGGACCCCGGCGATACGCAGTATTTT. This sequence encodes CASSLKFGDPGDTQYF.

This clone was seen a single time. V gene TRBV10-2 combines with J gene TRBJ2-1, with D hard to call. This CDR3 region has 16 residues. Germline assignment: CDR1 WSHSY and CDR2 SAAADI. Trimming shortened V by 1 base and J by 2 bases, and 12 bases separated the two germline ends. The CDR3 reads CASSEWGRAPYNEQFF. The CDR3 DNA follows: TGCGCCAGCAGTGAGTGGGGTCGGGCCCCCTACAATGAGCAGTTCTTC.

The V gene is TRBV19, the J gene TRBJ1-4, with a possible D match to TRBD1 (5 bases). Trimming took off 8 bases at V and 8 bases at J, with 21 bases between the two ends. This CDR3 comprises 15 residues. Germline CDR1 and CDR2: LNHDA and SQIVND (reference sequence). CDR3 region: CASFQTGTLGEKLFF. In DNA, the CDR3 is TGTGCCAGTTTCCAAACCGGGACCTTGGGCGAAAAACTGTTTTTT.

The chain couples TRBV11-3 to TRBJ2-3, with 8 bases matching TRBD2. CDR1 and CDR2 from the germline V gene are SGHNT and YENEEA. The CDR3 loop spans 15 amino acids. V trimming: 4 bases; J trimming: 1 base; junction bases outside the gene matches: 4. CDR3 region: CASSYSGGGTDTQYF. The CDR3 region has the DNA TGTGCCAGCAGCTACTCGGGGGGGGGCACAGATACGCAGTATTTT.

The chain is built from TRBV7-9 and TRBJ2-3; TRBD1 matches 9 bases. Germline loops: CDR1 SEHNR, CDR2 FQNEAQ (reference sequence). J lost 6 bases, V lost 2 bases, and 3 bases had no gene match. This CDR3 has 14 residues. The CDR3 sequence: CASSLWDREDTQYF. The CDR3 coding sequence is TGTGCCAGCAGCTTATGGGACAGGGAGGATACGCAGTATTTT.

This chain connects TRBV3-1 (or the pseudogene TRBV3-2) to TRBJ2-5; no clear D. This CDR3 is 17 amino acids long. Trimming left V 1 base short and J 5 bases short, with 20 bases between. CDR1 is LGHDT, CDR2 YNNKEL, per germline (reference sequence). CDR3: CASSQGVNPRVRETQYF. DNA of the CDR3: TGTGCCAGCAGCCAAGGGGTCAACCCAAGAGTTAGGGAGACCCAGTACTTC.

The rearrangement links TRBV29-1 to TRBJ2-7; 9 nucleotides line up with TRBD1. The CDR3 sequence is 15 residues long. CDR1 SQVTM and CDR2 ANQGSEA come from the germline V gene. Trimming cost V 1 base and J 1 base; bases outside gene matches: 5. The chain's CDR3 is CSVEARDRVSYEQYF. The CDR3 bases are TGCAGCGTTGAAGCCCGGGACAGGGTATCCTACGAGCAGTACTTC.